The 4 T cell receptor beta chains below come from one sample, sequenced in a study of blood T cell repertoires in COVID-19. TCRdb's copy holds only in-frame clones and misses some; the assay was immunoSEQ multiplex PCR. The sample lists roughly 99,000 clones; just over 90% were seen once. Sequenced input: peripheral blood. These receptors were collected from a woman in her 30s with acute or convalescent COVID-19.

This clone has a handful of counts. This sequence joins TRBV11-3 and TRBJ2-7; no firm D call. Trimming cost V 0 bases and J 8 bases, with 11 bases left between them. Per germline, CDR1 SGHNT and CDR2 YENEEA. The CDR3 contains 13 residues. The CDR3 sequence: CASSLDVVPKQYF. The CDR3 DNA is TGTGCCAGCAGCTTAGATGTAGTTCCTAAGCAGTACTTC.

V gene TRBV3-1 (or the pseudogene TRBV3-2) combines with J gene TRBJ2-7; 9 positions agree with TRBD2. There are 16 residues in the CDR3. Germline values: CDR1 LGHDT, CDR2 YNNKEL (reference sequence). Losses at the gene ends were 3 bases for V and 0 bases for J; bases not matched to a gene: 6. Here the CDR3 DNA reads TGTGCCAGCAGCCACCGAGCGGGGGGACTCTCCTACGAGCAGTACTTC. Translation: CASSHRAGGLSYEQYF.

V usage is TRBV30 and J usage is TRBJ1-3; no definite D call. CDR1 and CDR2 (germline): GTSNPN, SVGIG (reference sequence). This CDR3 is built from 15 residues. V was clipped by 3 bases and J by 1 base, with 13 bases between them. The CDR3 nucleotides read TGTGCCTGGAGCCAAACCGGGATTTCTGGAAACACCATATATTTT. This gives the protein CAWSQTGISGNTIYF. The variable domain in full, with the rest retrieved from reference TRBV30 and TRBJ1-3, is SQTIHQWPATLVQPVGSPLSLECTVEGTSNPNLYWYRQAAGRGLQLLFYSVGIGQISSEVPQNLSASRPQDRQFILSSKKLLLSDSGFYLCAWSQTGISGNTIYFGEGSWLTVV.

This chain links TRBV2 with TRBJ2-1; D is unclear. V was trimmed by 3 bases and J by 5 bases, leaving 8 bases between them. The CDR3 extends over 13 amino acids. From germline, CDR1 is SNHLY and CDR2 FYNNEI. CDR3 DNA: TGTGCCAGCAGTGAGTGGCGGAACAATGAGCAGTTCTTC. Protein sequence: CASSEWRNNEQFF.